Included here is one TCR beta chain sequence, with context. Its antigen is currently unknown. The sample belongs to a study of shared clonotypes between healthy human individuals. Findings and limits, study-wide: It was observed that 4% to 6% of naive CD4 clonotypes were shared across several donors.

V was clipped by 2 bases and J by 7 bases, with 14 bases between them. The germline V gene has CDR1 MGHDK and CDR2 SYGVNS. The CDR3 has 15 amino acids. Clones were sequenced by immunoSEQ multiplex PCR, and TCRdb holds only the in-frame ones, with some missing. The data contain 300,000 or so clones, around 67% of them singletons. Sequenced: memory CD4+ T cells sorted from blood. The subset is: CD45RA-negative fraction. The TCR sequence derives from a man under 40 in good health. This chain uses TRBV25-1 with TRBJ1-4; possibly TRBD1 for D (5 bases). CDR3 amino acids: CASSEAGRVSEKLFF. As DNA, the CDR3 is TGTGCCAGCAGTGAAGCCGGCAGGGTTTCTGAAAAACTGTTTTTT. The full variable domain, rest sourced from reference TRBV25-1 and TRBJ1-4, is EADIYQTPRYLVIGTGKKITLECSQTMGHDKMYWYQQDPGMELHLIHYSYGVNSTEKGDLSSESTVSRIRTEHFPLTLESARPSHTSQYLCASSEAGRVSEKLFFGSGTQLSVL.